Following are 4 T cell receptor beta chains from one sample sequenced in a study of T cell responses to AZD1222 COVID-19 vaccine. Here immunoSEQ multiplex PCR was the method, and the copy in TCRdb shows in-frame clones only, minus some. The table has around 160,000 clones, about 93% seen once. Here the sequenced sample was peripheral blood, taken on day 0 of AZD1222 vaccination. The receptors here all came from an adult in good health.

The sample holds one count of this clone. CDR3: CASSEQQDYSPLHF. The CDR3 DNA sequence: TGTGCCAGCAGTGAACAACAGGATTATTCACCCCTCCACTTT. The chain is built from TRBV2 and TRBJ1-6; D might be TRBD1 (5 bases). V was pared by 2 bases and J by 8 bases, with 10 bases between. CDR3 length equals 14 residues. CDR1 SNHLY and CDR2 FYNNEI come from the germline V gene.

The genes are TRBV6-6 and TRBJ1-1, with TRBD1 as a possible D gene (5 bases). The CDR3 sequence is 15 residues long. Germline lookup yields CDR1 MNHNY and CDR2 SVGAGI (reference sequence). V lost 2 bases and J lost 2, with 12 bases in between. CDR3 amino acids: CASSYRGTINTEAFF. The CDR3 nucleotides are TGTGCCAGCAGTTACAGGGGAACCATTAACACTGAAGCTTTCTTT.

This clone was detected only once. The V gene is TRBV6-6, the J gene TRBJ2-1; 8 bases are shared with TRBD2. Trimming cost V 8 bases and J 9 bases; bases outside gene matches: 6. Germline V gives CDR1 MNHNY, CDR2 SVGAGI (reference sequence). The CDR3 is made up of 12 amino acids. The DNA of the CDR3 is TGTGCCAGCGGGTGGACTAGCACTGAGCAGTTCTTC. Encoded protein: CASGWTSTEQFF.

The chain links TRBV28 to TRBJ2-5, with D maybe TRBD1 (5 bases). Germline CDR1 is MDHEN and CDR2 is SYDVKM. CDR3 length: 11 residues. The V and J ends lost 6 bases and 5 bases respectively, with 7 bases between them. The CDR3 DNA reads as TGTGCCAGCAGGTCAGGGGAGACCCAGTACTTC. Its translation: CASRSGETQYF. The full variable domain, rest sourced from reference TRBV28 and TRBJ2-5, is DVKVTQSSRYLVKRTGEKVFLECVQDMDHENMFWYRQDPGLGLRLIYFSYDVKMKEKGDIPEGYSVSREKKERFSLILESASTNQTSMYLCASRSGETQYFGPGTRLLVL.